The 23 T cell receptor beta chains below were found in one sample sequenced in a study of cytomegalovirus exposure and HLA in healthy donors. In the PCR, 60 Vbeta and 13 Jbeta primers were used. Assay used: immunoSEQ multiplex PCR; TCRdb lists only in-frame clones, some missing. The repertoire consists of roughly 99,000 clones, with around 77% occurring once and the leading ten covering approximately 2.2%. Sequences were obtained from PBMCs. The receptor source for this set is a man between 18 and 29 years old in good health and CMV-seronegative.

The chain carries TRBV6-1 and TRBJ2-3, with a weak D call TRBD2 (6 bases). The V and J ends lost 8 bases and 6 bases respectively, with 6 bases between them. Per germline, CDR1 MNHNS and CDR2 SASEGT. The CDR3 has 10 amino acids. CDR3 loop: CASGGDTQYF. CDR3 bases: TGTGCCAGCGGGGGGGATACGCAGTATTTT.

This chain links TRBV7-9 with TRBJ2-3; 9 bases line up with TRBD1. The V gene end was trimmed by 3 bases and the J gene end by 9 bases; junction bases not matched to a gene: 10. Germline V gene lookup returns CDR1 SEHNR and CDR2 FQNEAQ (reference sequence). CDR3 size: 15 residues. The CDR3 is CASSFGGTGSKTQYF. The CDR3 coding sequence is TGTGCCAGCAGCTTTGGGGGGACAGGGAGCAAAACGCAGTATTTT.

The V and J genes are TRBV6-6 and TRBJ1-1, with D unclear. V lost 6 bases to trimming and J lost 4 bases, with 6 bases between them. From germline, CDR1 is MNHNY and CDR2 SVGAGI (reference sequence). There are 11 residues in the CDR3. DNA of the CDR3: TGTGCCAGCAGCCGACTCACTGAAGCTTTCTTT. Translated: CASSRLTEAFF.

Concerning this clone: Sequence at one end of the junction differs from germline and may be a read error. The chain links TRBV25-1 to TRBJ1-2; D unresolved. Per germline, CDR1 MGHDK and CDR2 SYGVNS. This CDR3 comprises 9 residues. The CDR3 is CASRTDYPF. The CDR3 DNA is TGTGCCAGCAGAACAGACTACCCCTTC.

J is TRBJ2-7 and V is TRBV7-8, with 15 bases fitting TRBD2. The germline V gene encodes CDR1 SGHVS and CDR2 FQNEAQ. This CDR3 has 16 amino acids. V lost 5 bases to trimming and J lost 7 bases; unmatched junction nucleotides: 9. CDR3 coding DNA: TGTGCCAGCAGCCAGGGGACTAGCGGGGGGACGAGAGAGCAGTACTTC. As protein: CASSQGTSGGTREQYF.

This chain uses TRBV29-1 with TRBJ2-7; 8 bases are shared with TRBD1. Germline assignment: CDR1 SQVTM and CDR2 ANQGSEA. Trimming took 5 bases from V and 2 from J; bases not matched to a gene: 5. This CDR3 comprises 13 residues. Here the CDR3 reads CSVRPGQAYEQYF. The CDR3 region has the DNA TGCAGCGTTCGCCCGGGACAGGCCTACGAGCAGTACTTC.

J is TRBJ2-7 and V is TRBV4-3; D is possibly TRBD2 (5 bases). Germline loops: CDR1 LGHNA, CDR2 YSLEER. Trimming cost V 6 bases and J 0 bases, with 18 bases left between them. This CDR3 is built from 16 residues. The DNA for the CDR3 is TGCGCCAGCAGTCTAACCTCCGGGGAGAGCTCCTACGAGCAGTACTTC. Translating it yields CASSLTSGESSYEQYF.

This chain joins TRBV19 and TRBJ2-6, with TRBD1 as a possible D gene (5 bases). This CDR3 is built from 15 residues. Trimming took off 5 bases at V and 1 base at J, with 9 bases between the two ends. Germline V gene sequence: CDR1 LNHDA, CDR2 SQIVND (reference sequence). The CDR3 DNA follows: TGTGCCAGTAGTCTGGGGCCTTCTGGGGCCAACGTCCTGACTTTC. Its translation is CASSLGPSGANVLTF.

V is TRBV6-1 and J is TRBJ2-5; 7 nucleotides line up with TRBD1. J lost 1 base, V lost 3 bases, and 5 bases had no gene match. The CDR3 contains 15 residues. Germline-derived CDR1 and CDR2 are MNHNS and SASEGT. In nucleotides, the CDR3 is TGTGCCAGCAGTGATAACAGGGGCGCCCAAGAGACCCAGTACTTC. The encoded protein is CASSDNRGAQETQYF.

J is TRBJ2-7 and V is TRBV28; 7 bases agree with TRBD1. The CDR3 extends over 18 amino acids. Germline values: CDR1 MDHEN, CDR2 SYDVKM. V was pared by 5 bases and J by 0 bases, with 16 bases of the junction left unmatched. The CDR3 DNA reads TGTGCCAGCAGTGGGGATAGACCGGGACAGCGAAACTCCTACGAGCAGTACTTC. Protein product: CASSGDRPGQRNSYEQYF.

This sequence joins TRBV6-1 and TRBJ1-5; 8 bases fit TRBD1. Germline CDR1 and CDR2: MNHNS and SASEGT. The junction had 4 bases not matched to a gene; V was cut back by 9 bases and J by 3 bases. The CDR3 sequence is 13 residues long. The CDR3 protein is CASTGGLNQPQHF. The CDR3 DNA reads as TGTGCCAGTACAGGGGGGCTCAATCAGCCCCAGCATTTT.

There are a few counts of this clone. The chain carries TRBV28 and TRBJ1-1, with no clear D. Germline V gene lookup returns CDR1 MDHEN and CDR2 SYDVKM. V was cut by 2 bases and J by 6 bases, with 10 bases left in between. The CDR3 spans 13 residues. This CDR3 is CASSLPLIAEAFF. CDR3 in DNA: TGTGCCAGCAGTTTACCCCTTATCGCTGAAGCTTTCTTT. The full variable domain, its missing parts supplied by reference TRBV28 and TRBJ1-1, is DVKVTQSSRYLVKRTGEKVFLECVQDMDHENMFWYRQDPGLGLRLIYFSYDVKMKEKGDIPEGYSVSREKKERFSLILESASTNQTSMYLCASSLPLIAEAFFGQGTRLTVV.

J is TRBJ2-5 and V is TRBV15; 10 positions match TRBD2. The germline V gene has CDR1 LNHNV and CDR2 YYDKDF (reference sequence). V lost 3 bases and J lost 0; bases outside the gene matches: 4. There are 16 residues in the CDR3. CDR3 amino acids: CATSRGGLADQETQYF. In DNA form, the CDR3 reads TGTGCCACCAGCAGGGGAGGACTAGCGGACCAAGAGACCCAGTACTTC. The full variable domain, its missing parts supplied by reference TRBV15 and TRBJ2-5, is DAMVIQNPRYQVTQFGKPVTLSCSQTLNHNVMYWYQQKSSQAPKLLFHYYDKDFNNEADTPDNFQSRRPNTSFCFLDIRSPGLGDTAMYLCATSRGGLADQETQYFGPGTRLLVL.

CDR3 sequence: CASSEKGPGGAQPQHF. The CDR3 DNA reads TGTGCCAGCAGTGAAAAGGGTCCGGGGGGGGCCCAGCCCCAGCATTTT. The chain employs TRBV6-1 and TRBJ1-5; possible D gene TRBD1, 6 bases. This CDR3 region has 16 residues. Per the germline V gene, CDR1 is MNHNS and CDR2 is SASEGT. Between the trimmed V and J ends, which lost 2 bases and 7 bases, there was a span of 18 bases.

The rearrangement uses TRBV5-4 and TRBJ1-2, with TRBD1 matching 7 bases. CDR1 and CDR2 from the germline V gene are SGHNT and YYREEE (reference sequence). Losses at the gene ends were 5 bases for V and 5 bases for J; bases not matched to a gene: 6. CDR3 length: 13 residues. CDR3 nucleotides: TGTGCCAGCAGTACAGGGGCCTCATATGGCTACACCTTC. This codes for CASSTGASYGYTF.

In nucleotides, the CDR3 is TGTGCCAGCAGAGCTCCCGGGGAGGATACGCAGTATTTT. As protein: CASRAPGEDTQYF. The genes are TRBV25-1 and TRBJ2-3; TRBD2 is a possible D gene (5 bases). Trimming cost V 6 bases and J 6 bases, with 13 bases left between them. The CDR3 covers 13 residues. Germline V gene sequence: CDR1 MGHDK, CDR2 SYGVNS.

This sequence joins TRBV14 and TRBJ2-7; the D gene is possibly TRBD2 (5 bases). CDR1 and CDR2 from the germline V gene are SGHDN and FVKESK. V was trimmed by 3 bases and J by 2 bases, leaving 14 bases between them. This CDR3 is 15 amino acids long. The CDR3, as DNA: TGTGCCAGCAGCCAGCCGGGCCGCGGGCCCTACGAGCAGTACTTC. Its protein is CASSQPGRGPYEQYF.

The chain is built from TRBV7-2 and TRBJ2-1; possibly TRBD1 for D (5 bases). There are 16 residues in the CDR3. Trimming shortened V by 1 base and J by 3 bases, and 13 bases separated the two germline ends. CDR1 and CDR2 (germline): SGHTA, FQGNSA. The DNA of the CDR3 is TGTGCCAGCAGCTTAGTCGACAGCCCTCTCTACAATGAGCAGTTCTTC. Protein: CASSLVDSPLYNEQFF.

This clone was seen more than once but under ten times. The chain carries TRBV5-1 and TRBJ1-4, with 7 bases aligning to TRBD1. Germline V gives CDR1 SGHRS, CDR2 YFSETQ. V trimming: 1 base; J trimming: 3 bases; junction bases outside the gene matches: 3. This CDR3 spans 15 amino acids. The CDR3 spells CASSLRGPSNEKLFF. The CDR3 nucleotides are TGCGCCAGCAGCTTGAGGGGGCCCTCTAATGAAAAACTGTTTTTT.

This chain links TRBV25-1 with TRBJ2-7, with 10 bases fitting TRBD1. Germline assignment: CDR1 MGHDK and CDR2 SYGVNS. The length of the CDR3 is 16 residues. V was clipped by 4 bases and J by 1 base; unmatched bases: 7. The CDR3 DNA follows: TGTGCCAGCAGTGTCCGAGGGGACAGGGGTTCCTACGAGCAGTACTTC. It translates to CASSVRGDRGSYEQYF.

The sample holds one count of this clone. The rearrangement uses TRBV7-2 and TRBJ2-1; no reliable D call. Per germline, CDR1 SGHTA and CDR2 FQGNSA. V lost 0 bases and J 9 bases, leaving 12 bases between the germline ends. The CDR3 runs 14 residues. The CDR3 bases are TGTGCCAGCAGCTTAGCGCCTACTTTCGGTGAGCAGTTCTTC. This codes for CASSLAPTFGEQFF.

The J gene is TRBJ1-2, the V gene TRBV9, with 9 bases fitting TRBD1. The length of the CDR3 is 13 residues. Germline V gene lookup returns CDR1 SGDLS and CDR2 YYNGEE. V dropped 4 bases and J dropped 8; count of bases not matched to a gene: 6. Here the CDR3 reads CASSPNTGGGYTF. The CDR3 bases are TGTGCCAGCAGCCCTAACACAGGGGGCGGCTACACCTTC.

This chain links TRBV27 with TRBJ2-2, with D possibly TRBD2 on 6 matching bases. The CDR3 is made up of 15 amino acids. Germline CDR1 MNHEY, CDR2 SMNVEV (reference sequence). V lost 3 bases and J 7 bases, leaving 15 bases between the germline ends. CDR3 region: CASSLSQGGHGELFF. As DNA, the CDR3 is TGTGCCAGCAGTTTGTCGCAGGGAGGACACGGGGAGCTGTTTTTT.